Listed below are T cell receptor beta chains from one sample, sequenced in a study of T cell repertoires in cytomegalovirus infection. TCRdb redid the calling of the reads with MiXCR, one entry per CDR3 protein. The sample lists approximately 250,000 distinct CDR3 sequences, around 12% occurring once. Sequences were obtained from PBMCs. The receptors were gathered from a human donor in good health (CMV status not recorded). Some clones in this sample may be carry-over from other donors' samples. CDR3s include the opening cysteine and the closing phenylalanine or tryptophan. The D gene is left open where the match is weak. The size of a clone is reported for some rows only, either as once, few or many, or as a class for expanded clones.

>TRBV27|many|NA|TRBJ2-5
CASSFYPNQETQYF
TGTGCCAGCAGTTTTTATCCCAACCAAGAGACCCAGTACTTC
>TRBV7-9|NA|NA|TRBJ1-1
CASSVQGSLEAFF
TGTGCCAGCAGCGTACAGGGTTCCCTCGAAGCTTTCTTT
>TRBV6-2/TRBV6-3|NA|TRBD1|TRBJ1-5
CASSYSTTGLESNQPQHF
TGTGCCAGCAGTTACTCGACGACAGGGTTGGAAAGCAATCAGCCCCAGCATTTT
>TRBV2|NA|TRBD1|TRBJ2-3
CASRRTGVQDTQYF
TGTGCCAGCAGGAGGACAGGGGTTCAGGATACGCAGTATTTT
>TRBV7-2|many|TRBD1|TRBJ1-4
CASSRGTGRIFATNEKLFF
TGTGCCAGCAGCCGTGGGACAGGGCGAATATTTGCAACTAATGAAAAACTGTTTTTT
>TRBV28|NA|NA|TRBJ2-6
CATWGYSGANVLTF
TGTGCCACCTGGGGGTATTCTGGGGCCAACGTCCTGACTTTC
>TRBV29-1|many|NA|TRBJ2-5
CSVGGVGETQYF
TGCAGCGTTGGTGGGGTCGGGGAGACCCAGTACTTC
>TRBV29-1|few|NA|TRBJ2-3
CSVARQKVADTQYF
TGCAGCGTTGCCAGACAGAAGGTGGCAGATACGCAGTATTTT
>TRBV7-3|many|TRBD1|TRBJ2-1
CASSKDRGDSYNEQFF
TGTGCCAGCAGCAAAGACAGGGGGGACTCCTACAATGAGCAGTTCTTC
>TRBV7-6|many|NA|TRBJ1-2
CASSPMSGNYGYTF
TGTGCCAGCAGCCCTATGTCAGGGAACTATGGCTACACCTTC
>TRBV28|many|NA|TRBJ1-4
CASSLGLINEKLFF
TGTGCCAGCAGCCTGGGGCTGATTAATGAAAAACTGTTTTTT
>TRBV9|NA|TRBD2|TRBJ2-1
CASSGGLAAFNNEQFF
TGTGCCAGCAGCGGGGGACTAGCGGCCTTCAACAATGAGCAGTTCTTC
>TRBV6-1|NA|TRBD1|TRBJ1-5
CASSPGTGLRPQHF
TGTGCCAGCAGCCCCGGGACAGGGCTTCGGCCCCAGCATTTT
>TRBV7-3|few|NA|TRBJ2-3
CASSFLASTDTQYF
TGTGCCAGCAGCTTCCTAGCGAGCACAGATACGCAGTATTTT
>TRBV28|many|NA|TRBJ1-1
CAISGSLEAFF
TGTGCCATTTCAGGGTCACTTGAAGCTTTCTTT
>TRBV2|many|NA|TRBJ2-1
CASSLSGDEQFF
TGTGCCAGCAGTCTCTCGGGGGATGAGCAGTTCTTC
>TRBV29-1|NA|TRBD1|TRBJ2-5
CSVKDRVQETQYF
TGCAGCGTCAAAGACAGGGTCCAAGAGACCCAGTACTTC
>TRBV3-1|few|NA|TRBJ2-2
CASTRTANTGELFF
TGTGCCAGCACCAGGACAGCGAACACCGGGGAGCTGTTTTTT
>TRBV7-2|many|NA|TRBJ2-6
CASSHRRGRGSGANVLTF
TGTGCCAGCAGCCACCGGCGGGGCAGGGGCTCTGGGGCCAACGTCCTGACTTTC